These T cell receptor beta chains were read from a single sample in a study of post-analysis software for immune sequencing data. Each CDR3 protein gets one entry after TCRdb re-called the PCR reads with MiXCR. Of roughly 150,000 distinct CDR3 sequences listed, 30% to 45% were seen once; the top ten hold 25% to 35%. Sequencing was performed on blood, taken after autologous hematopoietic stem cell transplantation. These receptors originate from a girl aged 10-17 years with multiple sclerosis. Both conserved end residues are part of each CDR3. A D gene is named only where the DNA matches it firmly. Size is stated for part of the rows, as once, few or many counts, or as a class when the clone is expanded.

d_call j_call v_call clone_size cdr3_nt cdr3_aa
. TRBJ2-3 TRBV5-5 . TGTGCCAGCAGCTTGGGGGGAGGCACAGATACGCAGTATTTT CASSLGGGTDTQYF
TRBD2 TRBJ2-1 TRBV7-3 few TGTGCCAGCAGCCCGATCCTAGCGGGAAGGGATGAGCAGTTCTTC CASSPILAGRDEQFF
. TRBJ2-5 TRBV5-5 . TGTGCCAGCAGCTTGGGGACTGTTATCGTTAATGAGCAGTACTTC CASSLGTVIVNEQYF
TRBD2 TRBJ2-3 TRBV12-3/TRBV12-4 . TGTGCCAGCAGCCAGGGAGGGAGAACAGATACGCAGTATTTT CASSQGGRTDTQYF
TRBD2 TRBJ2-7 TRBV4-2 . TGTGCCAGCAGCCAAGGTGCCAGGGAGGGCGTGCAGTACTTC CASSQGAREGVQYF
. TRBJ2-7 TRBV20-1 many TGCAGTGCTATCCGGGGGTACTCCTACGAGCAGTACTTC CSAIRGYSYEQYF
. TRBJ1-6 TRBV6-1 . TGTGCCAGCAGTGAAGAAGAGAGCTCCCTCCACTTT CASSEEESSLHF
. TRBJ2-7 TRBV6-1 . TGTGCCAGCAGTCCCAGGGCGGGACAGCTAAGAAAATTATCCTACGAGCAGTACTTC CASSPRAGQLRKLSYEQYF
. TRBJ2-1 TRBV9 many TGTGCCAGCACCGGCGGGTCTAGCTCCTACAATGAGCAGTTCTTC CASTGGSSSYNEQFF
. TRBJ2-7 TRBV6-6 . TGTGCCAGCAGACCTACGGGACATAGCTACGAGCAGTACTTC CASRPTGHSYEQYF
. TRBJ2-3 TRBV7-3 few TGTGCCAGCAGCTCGGGACCCCCGGGGGCGCAGTATTTT CASSSGPPGAQYF
. TRBJ2-7 TRBV4-3 few TGCGCCAGCAGCCAAGATTCGCAGAGTGAGCAGTACTTC CASSQDSQSEQYF
. TRBJ1-1 TRBV27 . TGTGCCAGCAGTTTCCTCTCAGGGAACACTGAAGCTTTCTTT CASSFLSGNTEAFF
TRBD2 TRBJ2-5 TRBV12-5 . TGTGCTAGTGGTTTGCCTGAGGGACTAGCGGGAACCTACGGGCAGTACTTC CASGLPEGLAGTYGQYF
. TRBJ1-2 TRBV5-1 few TGCGCCAGCAGCTTGGACACCTTCTATGGCTACACCTTC CASSLDTFYGYTF
. TRBJ2-7 TRBV20-1 few TGCAGTGCTGACCCTACTACAGGGTTCCAAGAGGACGGTTACGAGCAGTACTTC CSADPTTGFQEDGYEQYF
. TRBJ1-1 TRBV3-1 . TGTGCCAGCAGCCAAGAGGTTTTAGTAGACAGGAAACGTAACACTGAAGCTTTCTTT CASSQEVLVDRKRNTEAFF
. TRBJ1-4 TRBV29-1 few TGCAGCGTTGAAGACCCAACAGGGCCCAGTGGGGAACTGTTTTTT CSVEDPTGPSGELFF
TRBD2 TRBJ2-1 TRBV12-3/TRBV12-4 . TGTGCCAGCAGTTTACCACTAGCGGGAACCTACAATGAGCAGTTCTTC CASSLPLAGTYNEQFF
TRBD2 TRBJ2-3 TRBV11-1 . TGTGCCAGCAGCTTAGCCAGCGGGAGGGCCCCCGATACGCAGTATTTT CASSLASGRAPDTQYF
. TRBJ1-1 TRBV29-1 few TGCAGCGTAAACCGGGACCAGGGGAGGGCCAGTGAAGCTTTCTTT CSVNRDQGRASEAFF
TRBD2 TRBJ2-7 TRBV3-1 . TGTGTCAGCAGCCAAGGTGGACTAGCGGGAGTCTACGAGCAGTACTTC CVSSQGGLAGVYEQYF